What follows describes a single T cell receptor (beta chain). This specimen belongs to a study of T cell changes during pregnancy in multiple sclerosis. Profiled with immunoSEQ multiplex PCR; TCRdb holds only in-frame clones, not every one. The sample has approximately 110,000 clones, 90% to 95% seen once. The J segment lost 11 bases and the V segment lost 2 bases, leaving 3 bases of the junction unmatched. From germline, CDR1 is LNHNV and CDR2 YYDKDF (reference sequence). The CDR3 is 13 amino acids. Specimen: peripheral blood, collected in the third trimester of pregnancy. The chain employs TRBV15 and TRBJ2-1; 10 bases are shared with TRBD2. This sequence originates from a female donor with multiple sclerosis, enrolled in a pregnancy study. The CDR3 DNA sequence: TGTGCCACCAGCAGAACAGCGGGAGGGAAGCAGTTCTTC. The encoded protein is CATSRTAGGKQFF.